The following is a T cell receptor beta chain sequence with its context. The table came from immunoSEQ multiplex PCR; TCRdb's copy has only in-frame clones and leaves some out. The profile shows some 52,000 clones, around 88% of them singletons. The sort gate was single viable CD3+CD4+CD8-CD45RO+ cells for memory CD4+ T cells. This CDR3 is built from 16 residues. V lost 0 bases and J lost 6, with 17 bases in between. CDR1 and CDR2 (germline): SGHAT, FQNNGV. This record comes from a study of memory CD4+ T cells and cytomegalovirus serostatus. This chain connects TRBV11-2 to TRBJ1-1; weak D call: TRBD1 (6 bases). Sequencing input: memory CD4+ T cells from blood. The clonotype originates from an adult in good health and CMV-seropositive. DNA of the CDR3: TGTGCCAGCAGCTTAGATCTTAGGGGGAAGAGAGCTGAAGCTTTCTTT. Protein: CASSLDLRGKRAEAFF.